What follows are 9 T cell receptor beta chains derived from one specimen sequenced in a study of cytomegalovirus exposure and HLA in healthy donors. Method: immunoSEQ multiplex PCR; TCRdb's copy keeps in-frame clones and lacks some. Of about 330,000 clones detected, roughly 88% appear once; the ten largest clones hold around 0.84%. The sample taken for sequencing was PBMCs. These receptors were obtained from a young woman in good health and CMV-seronegative.

The chain couples TRBV14 to TRBJ2-1, with D possibly TRBD2 on 6 matching bases. The V and J ends lost 6 bases and 0 bases respectively, with 12 bases between them. Germline CDR1 and CDR2: SGHDN and FVKESK. The CDR3 extends over 15 amino acids. The CDR3 nucleotides are TGTGCCAGCAGAACGGGGGATAGCTCCTACAATGAGCAGTTCTTC. Its protein product is CASRTGDSSYNEQFF.

In nucleotides, the CDR3 is TGTGCCAGCTCCCAGGGATCTCCACGCACAGATACGCAGTATTTT. This gives the protein CASSQGSPRTDTQYF. The V and J genes are TRBV18 and TRBJ2-3; perhaps TRBD1 as D (5 bases). The ends were cut back, 6 bases at V and 1 base at J, with 14 bases in the middle. The CDR3 is 15 amino acids. Germline V CDR1 and CDR2: KGHSH, LQKENI. The variable domain in full, with the rest retrieved from reference TRBV18 and TRBJ2-3, is NAGVMQNPRHLVRRRGQEARLRCSPMKGHSHVYWYRQLPEEGLKFMVYLQKENIIDESGMPKERFSAEFPKEGPSILRIQQVVRGDSAAYFCASSQGSPRTDTQYFGPGTRLTVL.

The table lists this clone with a count of one. The chain couples TRBV9 to TRBJ2-5; TRBD2 agrees at 9 bases. Germline CDR1 is SGDLS and CDR2 is YYNGEE. CDR3 length: 16 amino acids. J was trimmed by 0 bases and V by 4 bases; bases with no gene match: 7. DNA for the CDR3: TGTGCCAGCAGCCCCCTCAGCGGGAGGTACCAAGAGACCCAGTACTTC. Amino acid sequence: CASSPLSGRYQETQYF.

The chain uses TRBV7-2 and TRBJ2-7, with TRBD2 identical over 10 bases. The CDR3 has 14 residues. V lost 4 bases, J lost 6 bases, and 6 bases stayed unmatched. CDR1 is SGHTA and CDR2 is FQGNSA in the germline V gene. DNA for the CDR3: TGTGCCAGCAGCTCGGGACTAGCGCTCGCCGAGCAGTACTTC. This translates into CASSSGLALAEQYF.

This chain uses TRBV11-2 with TRBJ2-7; 9 bases match TRBD1. J was trimmed by 6 bases and V by 6 bases; bases with no gene match: 0. This CDR3 region has 11 residues. The germline CDR1 and CDR2 sequences are SGHAT and FQNNGV. CDR3 nucleotide sequence: TGTGCCAGCAGGACAGGGGGCGAGCAGTACTTC. Translation gives CASRTGGEQYF.

The chain recombines TRBV10-1 with TRBJ1-6, with D perhaps TRBD1 (5 bases). Germline assignment: CDR1 WNHNN and CDR2 SYGVQD (reference sequence). CDR3 size: 16 residues. The V end was cut by 0 bases, the J end by 7 bases, with 13 bases between. The CDR3 loop is CASSESIPGLNSPLHF. The CDR3 nucleotides are TGCGCCAGCAGTGAGTCGATCCCAGGGCTAAATTCACCCCTCCACTTT.

CDR3 sequence (DNA): TGTGCCAGCAGTTTATCAATCCGAGAGCGGAGGGCCTACGAGCAGTACTTC. Encoded protein: CASSLSIRERRAYEQYF. This chain uses TRBV27 with TRBJ2-7; possibly TRBD2 for D (6 bases). Looked up from germline, CDR1 is MNHEY and CDR2 is SMNVEV (reference sequence). The CDR3 length is 17 residues. V lost 0 bases, J lost 2 bases, and 17 bases lay in between.

A single count supports this clone. This chain joins TRBV27 and TRBJ1-5; the D is unclear. V was pared by 3 bases and J by 0 bases, with 12 bases between. The V gene's germline CDR1 is MNHEY and CDR2 SMNVEV (reference sequence). The CDR3 runs to 16 residues. The CDR3 bases are TGTGCCAGCAGTTTGAACGGGGATTATAGCAATCAGCCCCAGCATTTT. Residues: CASSLNGDYSNQPQHF.

CDR3 sequence reads: CSVEARGVEYEQYF. CDR3 nucleotide sequence: TGCAGCGTTGAGGCCAGGGGAGTAGAATACGAGCAGTACTTC. This chain uses TRBV29-1 with TRBJ2-7; D perhaps matches TRBD1 (6 bases). The CDR3 runs to 14 residues. Germline loops: CDR1 SQVTM, CDR2 ANQGSEA. The ends were cut back, 3 bases at V and 4 bases at J, with 16 bases in the middle.